The clone carrying this TCR beta chain has at least ten counts. The antigen is not known. The data were taken from a study of T-cell memory formation after mild COVID-19. Study summary: TCR clusters were mostly confined to one donor each. The study's findings and limits: Nothing confirmed that second-wave clones peaking on day 37 were specific for SARS-CoV-2.

TCRdb recomputed calls from the 5' RACE reads with MiXCR, one row per CDR3 protein. The data hold fewer than 700,000 distinct CDR3 sequences, with more than 15% observed a single time. V lost 3 bases, J lost 1 base, and 10 bases lay in between. The CDR3 has 15 residues. The germline gives CDR1 SNHLY, CDR2 FYNNEI. The sequenced sample was PBMCs or a T cell subset sorted from them (not recorded which). The clonotype comes from an adult woman who had mild COVID-19 (a few samples of this study predate the infection). Cell type and time point are not known. The genes are TRBV2 and TRBJ2-1; D is perhaps TRBD1 (6 bases). Here the CDR3 reads CASSDTGFSYNEQFF. The CDR3 nucleotides are TGTGCCAGCAGTGATACAGGGTTTTCCTACAATGAGCAGTTCTTC.